One sample yielded the 3 T cell receptor beta chains listed below, sequenced in a study of blood T cell repertoires in COVID-19. Data came from immunoSEQ multiplex PCR; TCRdb stores just in-frame clones and leaves some out. There are about 210,000 clones in the sample; approximately 90% occur only once, and roughly 6.2% lies in the top ten. What was sequenced was peripheral blood. Every receptor here comes from a man aged 60 to 69 who had recovered from COVID-19.

V usage is TRBV27 and J usage is TRBJ2-7; tentative D call: TRBD2 (6 bases). There are 14 residues in the CDR3. The V gene's germline CDR1 is MNHEY and CDR2 SMNVEV (reference sequence). V was cut by 6 bases and J by 0 bases, with 12 bases left in between. For the CDR3, the DNA is TGTGCCAGCAGATGGGACGGGAGCTCCTACGAGCAGTACTTC. Residues: CASRWDGSSYEQYF.

The chain links TRBV5-4 to TRBJ2-7, with 8 bases lining up with TRBD1. CDR3 length equals 15 residues. Germline trimming cut 3 bases from V and 1 base from J; bases unmatched to any gene: 6. Germline-derived CDR1 and CDR2 are SGHNT and YYREEE (reference sequence). The CDR3, as DNA: TGTGCCAGCAGCTCGAAGGACAGGGCTTCCTACGAGCAGTACTTC. It specifies CASSSKDRASYEQYF.

The rearrangement uses TRBV6-1 and TRBJ1-3; D unclear. This CDR3 has 15 amino acids. V was pared by 3 bases and J by 0 bases, with 9 bases between. Germline loops: CDR1 MNHNS, CDR2 SASEGT. DNA for the CDR3: TGTGCCAGCAGTGATATCCCTAGCTCTGGAAACACCATATATTTT. Translated: CASSDIPSSGNTIYF.